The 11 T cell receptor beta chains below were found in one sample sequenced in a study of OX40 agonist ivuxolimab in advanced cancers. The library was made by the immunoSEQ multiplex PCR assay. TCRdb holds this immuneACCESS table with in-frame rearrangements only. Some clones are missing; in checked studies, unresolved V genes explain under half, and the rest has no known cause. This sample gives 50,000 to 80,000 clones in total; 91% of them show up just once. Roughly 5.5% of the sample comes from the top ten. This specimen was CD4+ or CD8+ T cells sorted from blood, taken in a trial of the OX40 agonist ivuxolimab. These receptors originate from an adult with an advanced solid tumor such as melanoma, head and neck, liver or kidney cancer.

Here the CDR3 reads CSVDVGELSTDTQYF. As DNA, the CDR3 is TGCAGCGTTGATGTGGGGGAGCTTAGCACAGATACGCAGTATTTT. The chain is built from TRBV29-1 and TRBJ2-3; D is perhaps TRBD1 or TRBD2 (5 bases each). Germline CDR1 reads SQVTM; CDR2 reads ANQGSEA. The V gene lost 3 bases and the J gene lost 0 bases, with 13 bases spanning the gap. This CDR3 contains 15 residues.

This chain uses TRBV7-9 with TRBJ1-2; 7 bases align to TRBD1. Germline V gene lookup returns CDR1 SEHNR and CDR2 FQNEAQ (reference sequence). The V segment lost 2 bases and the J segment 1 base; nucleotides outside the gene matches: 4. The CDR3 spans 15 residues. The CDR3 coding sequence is TGTGCCAGCAGCTTACAGGGGGAAAGTAACTATGGCTACACCTTC. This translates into CASSLQGESNYGYTF.

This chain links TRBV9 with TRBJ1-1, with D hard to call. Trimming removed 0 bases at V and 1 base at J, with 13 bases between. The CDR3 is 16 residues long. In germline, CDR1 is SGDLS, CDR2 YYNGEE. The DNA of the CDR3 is TGTGCCAGCAGCGTAGATGGTGTTCGGGGGAACACTGAAGCTTTCTTT. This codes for CASSVDGVRGNTEAFF. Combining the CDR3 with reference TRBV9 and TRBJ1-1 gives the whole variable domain DSGVTQTPKHLITATGQRVTLRCSPRSGDLSVYWYQQSLDQGLQFLIQYYNGEERAKGNILERFSAQQFPDLHSELNLSSLELGDSALYFCASSVDGVRGNTEAFFGQGTRLTVV.

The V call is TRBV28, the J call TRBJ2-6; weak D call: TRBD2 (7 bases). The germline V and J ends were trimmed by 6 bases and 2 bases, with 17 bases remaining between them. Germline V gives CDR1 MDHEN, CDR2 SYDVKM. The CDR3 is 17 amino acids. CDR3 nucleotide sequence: TGTGCCAGCAGCTCCCCCGGGGGGCTGGCTGGGGCCAACGTCCTGACTTTC. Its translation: CASSSPGGLAGANVLTF.

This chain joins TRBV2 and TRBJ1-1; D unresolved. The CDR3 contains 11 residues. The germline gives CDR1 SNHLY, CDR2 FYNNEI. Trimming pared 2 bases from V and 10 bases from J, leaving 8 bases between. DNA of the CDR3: TGTGCCAGCAGTGAACGGTCAGGAGCTTTCTTT. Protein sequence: CASSERSGAFF.

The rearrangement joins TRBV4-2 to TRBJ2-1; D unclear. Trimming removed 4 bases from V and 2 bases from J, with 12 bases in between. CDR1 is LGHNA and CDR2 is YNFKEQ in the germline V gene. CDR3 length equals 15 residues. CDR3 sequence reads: CASSPAVGAYNEQFF. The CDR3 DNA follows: TGTGCCAGCAGCCCCGCCGTTGGGGCCTACAATGAGCAGTTCTTC.

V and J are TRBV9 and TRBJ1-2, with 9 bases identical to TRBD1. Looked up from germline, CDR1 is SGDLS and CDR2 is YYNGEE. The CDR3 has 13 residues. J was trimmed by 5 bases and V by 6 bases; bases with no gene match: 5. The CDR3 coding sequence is TGTGCCAGCACCCGGGACAGGGATTATGGCTACACCTTC. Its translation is CASTRDRDYGYTF.

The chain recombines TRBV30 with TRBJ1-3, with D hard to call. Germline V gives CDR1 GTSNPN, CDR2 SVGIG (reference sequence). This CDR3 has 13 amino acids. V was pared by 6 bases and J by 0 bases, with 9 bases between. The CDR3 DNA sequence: TGTGCCTGCCAAGGAAGCTCTGGAAACACCATATATTTT. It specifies CACQGSSGNTIYF. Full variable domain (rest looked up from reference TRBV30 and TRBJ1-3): SQTIHQWPATLVQPVGSPLSLECTVEGTSNPNLYWYRQAAGRGLQLLFYSVGIGQISSEVPQNLSASRPQDRQFILSSKKLLLSDSGFYLCACQGSSGNTIYFGEGSWLTVV.

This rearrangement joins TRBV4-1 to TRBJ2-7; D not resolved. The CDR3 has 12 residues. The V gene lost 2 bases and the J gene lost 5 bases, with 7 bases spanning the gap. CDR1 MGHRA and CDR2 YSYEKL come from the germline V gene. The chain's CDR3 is CASSQLGHEQYF. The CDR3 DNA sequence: TGCGCCAGCAGCCAACTAGGGCACGAGCAGTACTTC.

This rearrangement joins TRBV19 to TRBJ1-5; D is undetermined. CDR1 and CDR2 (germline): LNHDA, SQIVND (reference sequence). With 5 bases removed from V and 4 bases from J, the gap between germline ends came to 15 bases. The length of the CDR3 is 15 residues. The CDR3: CASSPRTGGNQPQHF. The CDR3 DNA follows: TGTGCCAGTAGTCCCCGGACGGGCGGGAATCAGCCCCAGCATTTT.

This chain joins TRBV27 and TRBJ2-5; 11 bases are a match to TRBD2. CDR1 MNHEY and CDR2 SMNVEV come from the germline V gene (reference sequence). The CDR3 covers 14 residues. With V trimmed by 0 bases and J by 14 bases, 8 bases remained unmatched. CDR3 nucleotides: TGTGCCAGCAGTTTATCGCCTAGCGGGAGGTTGTTCTACTTC. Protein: CASSLSPSGRLFYF.